One sample yielded the 5 T cell receptor beta chains listed below, sequenced in a study of blood T cell repertoires in COVID-19. Profiling relied on immunoSEQ multiplex PCR, and the TCRdb table lists in-frame clones only, not all of them. The data hold 300,000 to 450,000 clones, with about 88% observed a single time. The material sequenced was PBMCs or T cells enriched from blood (not recorded which). These receptors originate from a woman between 25 and 40 years old who had been exposed to COVID-19.

This chain joins TRBV24-1 and TRBJ1-2; D remains unclear. Germline V lookup: CDR1 KGHDR, CDR2 SFDVKD. Trimming removed 3 bases from V and 5 bases from J, with 12 bases in between. This CDR3 contains 14 residues. CDR3: CATSDPGVQYGYTF. The CDR3, as DNA: TGTGCCACCAGTGATCCCGGGGTCCAATATGGCTACACCTTC.

V usage is TRBV6-2 or TRBV6-3 and J usage is TRBJ1-1; D ambiguous. Germline lookup yields CDR1 MNHEY and CDR2 SVGEGT. The CDR3 is 12 residues long. The V and J ends lost 0 bases and 4 bases respectively, with 3 bases between them. The CDR3 nucleotides are TGTGCCAGCAGTTACTCCGTCACTGAAGCTTTCTTT. Translation: CASSYSVTEAFF.

The genes are TRBV28 and TRBJ1-1; 7 bases fit TRBD1. Germline-derived CDR1 and CDR2 are MDHEN and SYDVKM. The CDR3 is 15 amino acids. V lost 1 base and J lost 0; bases outside the gene matches: 2. The CDR3 spells CASSLSTGLNTEAFF. The CDR3 DNA follows: TGTGCCAGCAGTTTATCGACAGGGCTGAACACTGAAGCTTTCTTT.

The chain combines TRBV11-3 with TRBJ2-3, with D tentatively TRBD2 (6 bases). CDR3 length: 17 amino acids. The V end was cut by 5 bases, the J end by 0 bases, with 18 bases between. CDR1 SGHNT and CDR2 YENEEA come from the germline V gene. This CDR3 is CASSAWFEGTSTDTQYF. The CDR3 coding sequence is TGTGCCAGCAGCGCTTGGTTTGAGGGGACTAGCACAGATACGCAGTATTTT.

This chain connects TRBV27 to TRBJ2-3; 7 bases fit TRBD2. CDR1 is MNHEY, CDR2 SMNVEV, per germline (reference sequence). The CDR3 runs to 14 residues. Trimming removed 6 bases from V and 3 bases from J; junction bases left unmatched: 6. DNA of the CDR3: TGTGCCAGCAGCATTGGACTAGGGACAGATACGCAGTATTTT. Protein product: CASSIGLGTDTQYF.